The 7 T cell receptor beta chains reported below all come from one sample, sequenced in a study of blood T cell repertoires in COVID-19. Data came from immunoSEQ multiplex PCR; TCRdb stores just in-frame clones and leaves some out. Counted here are 150,000 or so clones, around 80% occurring once; the ten biggest clones make up 9.8%. Sequencing was carried out using peripheral blood. These receptors were taken from a woman between 45 and 65 years old with acute or convalescent COVID-19.

CDR3 DNA sequence: TGTGCCAGCAGTCTCGGGACAGTGGTTAACTATGGCTACACCTTC. It codes for CASSLGTVVNYGYTF. The genes are TRBV28 and TRBJ1-2; 7 nucleotides align to TRBD1. The CDR3 sequence is 15 residues long. The germline gives CDR1 MDHEN, CDR2 SYDVKM. The V gene end was trimmed by 5 bases and the J gene end by 1 base; junction bases not matched to a gene: 7.

A few counts support this clone. Different DNA sequences within this sample yield the same CDR3. The V and J genes are TRBV7-2 and TRBJ2-7; 7 bases agree with TRBD2. Trimming took 1 base from V and 4 from J; bases not matched to a gene: 7. Looked up from germline, CDR1 is SGHTA and CDR2 is FQGNSA. The length of the CDR3 is 15 residues. The CDR3 region is CASSLGLAGAYEQYF. In nucleotides, the CDR3 is TGTGCCAGCAGCTTAGGGCTCGCGGGAGCTTACGAGCAGTACTTC.

The chain uses TRBV5-1 and TRBJ2-2; 10 bases line up with TRBD1. V shed 4 bases, J shed 6 bases, and the junction held 3 bases outside the gene matches. Germline V gives CDR1 SGHRS, CDR2 YFSETQ. The CDR3 is made up of 14 amino acids. The CDR3 sequence is CASSPGQGPGELFF. The CDR3 DNA reads as TGCGCCAGCAGCCCGGGACAGGGGCCCGGGGAGCTGTTTTTT.

This clone was counted a single time. The chain employs TRBV19 and TRBJ1-5, with 8 nucleotides matching TRBD1. With 4 bases clipped from V and 1 base from J, the junction kept 3 bases outside the gene matches. Germline V gene data show CDR1 as LNHDA and CDR2 as SQIVND (reference sequence). The CDR3 contains 15 residues. CDR3 bases: TGTGCCAGTAGTAGGGACAGGCTAAGCAATCAGCCCCAGCATTTT. Translation: CASSRDRLSNQPQHF.

The chain links TRBV6-5 to TRBJ1-1, with 8 positions matching TRBD1. CDR3 length: 14 residues. Per germline, CDR1 MNHEY and CDR2 SVGAGI. The trim removed 5 bases at V and 0 bases at J, leaving 2 bases unmatched. CDR3 loop: CASSRGQVNTEAFF. The CDR3 DNA follows: TGTGCCAGCAGTCGGGGACAGGTGAACACTGAAGCTTTCTTT.

The chain couples TRBV9 to TRBJ1-2, with 7 bases that match TRBD1. Germline CDR1 SGDLS, CDR2 YYNGEE. The CDR3 consists of 13 residues. V lost 5 bases and J lost 4; bases outside the gene matches: 5. Written as DNA, the CDR3 is TGTGCCAGCAGAGACAGGGAAAGCTATGGCTACACCTTC. Its translation is CASRDRESYGYTF.

The chain recombines TRBV6-1 with TRBJ2-5; TRBD1 matches 8 bases. This CDR3 spans 13 amino acids. After removal of 3 bases from V and 5 bases from J, the junction contained 2 bases not matched to a gene. The germline V gene encodes CDR1 MNHNS and CDR2 SASEGT. CDR3 nucleotide sequence: TGTGCCAGCAGTGAGACAGGGGCCGAGACCCAGTACTTC. Its protein product is CASSETGAETQYF.